Sequencing of this T cell receptor beta chain was carried out in a study of cytomegalovirus exposure and HLA in healthy donors. This clone occurred a few times. Its specificity is not known. The PCR employed 60 Vbeta primers together with 13 Jbeta primers. Repertoires were generated with immunoSEQ multiplex PCR, while TCRdb's copy carries only in-frame clones and drops some. The table includes over 95,000 clones, about 83% detected once. Whole-study results and caveats: Most observed TCR sequences were rare, whereas some public TCRs were detected in many donors. Productive rates of about 90% or about 30% were seen for most TCR beta V segments in an earlier analysis.

The germline V gene has CDR1 SGDLS and CDR2 YYNGEE. Germline trimming cut 4 bases from V and 2 bases from J; bases unmatched to any gene: 4. CDR3 length: 14 residues. The rearrangement uses TRBV9 and TRBJ2-7; TRBD2 matches 9 bases. The source is a female donor in good health and CMV-seronegative. The sequencing sample was made of PBMCs. CDR3 sequence (DNA): TGTGCCAGCAGCCAGACTAGCGGCCCCTACGAGCAGTACTTC. Its protein product is CASSQTSGPYEQYF.